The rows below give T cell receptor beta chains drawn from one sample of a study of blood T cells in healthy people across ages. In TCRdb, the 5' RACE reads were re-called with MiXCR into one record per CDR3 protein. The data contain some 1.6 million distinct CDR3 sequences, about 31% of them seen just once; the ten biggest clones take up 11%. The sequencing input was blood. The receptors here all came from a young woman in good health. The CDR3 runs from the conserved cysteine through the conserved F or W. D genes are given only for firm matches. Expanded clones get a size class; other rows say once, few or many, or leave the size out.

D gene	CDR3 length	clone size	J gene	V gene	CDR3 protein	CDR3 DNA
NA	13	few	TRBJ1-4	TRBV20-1	CSARDTYNEKLFF	TGCAGTGCTAGAGATACCTATAATGAAAAACTGTTTTTT
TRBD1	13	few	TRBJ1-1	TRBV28	CASVGQSNTEAFF	TGTGCCAGCGTGGGACAGTCGAACACTGAAGCTTTCTTT
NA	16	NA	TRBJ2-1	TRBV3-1	CASSQWDPLPLNEQFF	TGTGCCAGCAGCCAGTGGGACCCCCTTCCCCTCAATGAGCAGTTCTTC
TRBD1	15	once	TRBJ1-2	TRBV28	CASSSSDRRKTGYTF	TGTGCCAGCAGTTCGTCGGACAGGAGGAAGACGGGCTACACCTTC
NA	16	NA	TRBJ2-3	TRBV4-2	CASSQAPRTYTDTQYF	TGTGCCAGCAGCCAAGCCCCGCGGACCTACACAGATACGCAGTATTTT
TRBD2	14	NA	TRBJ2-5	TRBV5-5	CASSSLAAQGTQYF	TGTGCCAGCAGCTCGCTAGCGGCACAAGGGACCCAGTACTTC
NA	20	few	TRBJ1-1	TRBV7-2	CASSLSPGPGMGAKNTEAFF	TGTGCCAGCAGCTTAAGCCCCGGGCCGGGGATGGGGGCAAAAAACACTGAAGCTTTCTTT
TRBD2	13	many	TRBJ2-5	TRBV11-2	CASSGLAGETQYF	TGTGCCAGCTCGGGACTAGCGGGGGAGACCCAGTACTTC
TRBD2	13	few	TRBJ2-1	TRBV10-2	CASPGAGRAVQFF	TGCGCCAGCCCCGGCGCGGGGAGGGCGGTGCAGTTCTTC
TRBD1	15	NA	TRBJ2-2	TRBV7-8	CASSLRTGETGELFF	TGTGCCAGCAGCCTCCGGACAGGGGAAACCGGGGAGCTGTTTTTT
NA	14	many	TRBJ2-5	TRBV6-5	CASSYGPLSETQYF	TGTGCCAGCAGTTACGGACCCCTCTCCGAGACCCAGTACTTC
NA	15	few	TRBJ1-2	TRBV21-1	CASSMSGARGYGYTF	TGTGCCAGCAGCATGTCGGGGGCGCGAGGCTATGGCTACACCTTC
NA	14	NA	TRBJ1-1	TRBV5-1	CASSPGGRGTEAFF	TGCGCCAGCAGCCCGGGGGGACGAGGCACTGAAGCTTTCTTT
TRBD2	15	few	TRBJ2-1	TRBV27	CASSSNRDYDNEQFF	TGTGCCAGCAGTTCCAACCGGGACTACGACAATGAGCAGTTCTTC
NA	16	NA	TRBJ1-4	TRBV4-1	CASSQDVGTGGEKLFF	TGCGCCAGCAGCCAAGATGTGGGGACTGGTGGTGAAAAACTGTTTTTT
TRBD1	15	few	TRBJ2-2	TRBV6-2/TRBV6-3	CASSAGTGRSGELFF	TGTGCCAGCAGCGCCGGGACAGGACGGTCCGGGGAGCTGTTTTTT
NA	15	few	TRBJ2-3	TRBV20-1	CSARDINSPHDTQYF	TGCAGTGCTAGAGATATTAACAGTCCTCATGATACGCAGTATTTT
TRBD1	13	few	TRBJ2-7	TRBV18	CASSPLDRGEQYF	TGTGCCAGCTCACCCTTGGACAGGGGCGAGCAGTACTTC
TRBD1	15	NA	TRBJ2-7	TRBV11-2	CASSFQETGGYEQYF	TGTGCCAGCAGCTTCCAGGAGACAGGGGGCTACGAGCAGTACTTC
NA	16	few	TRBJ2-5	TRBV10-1	CASRQGRGAYQETQYF	TGCGCCAGCAGGCAGGGTCGGGGGGCCTACCAAGAGACCCAGTACTTC
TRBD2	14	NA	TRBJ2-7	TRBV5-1	CASSLERAGDEQYF	TGCGCCAGCAGCTTGGAACGAGCGGGAGACGAGCAGTACTTC
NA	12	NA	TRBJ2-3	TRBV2	CASNALRDTQYF	TGTGCCAGCAACGCCTTGAGAGATACGCAGTATTTT
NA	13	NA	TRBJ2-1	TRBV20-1	CSASNQGYNEQFF	TGCAGTGCTAGCAATCAGGGGTACAATGAGCAGTTCTTC
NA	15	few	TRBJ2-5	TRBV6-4	CASDNSDVGVGTQYF	TGTGCCAGCGACAATTCCGACGTAGGGGTCGGGACCCAGTACTTC
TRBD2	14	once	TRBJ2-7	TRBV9	CASSVGLAGVEQYF	TGTGCCAGCAGCGTAGGTCTAGCGGGAGTCGAGCAGTACTTC
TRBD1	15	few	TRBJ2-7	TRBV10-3	CATSPALQGDYEQYF	TGTGCCACTAGCCCGGCCTTACAGGGGGACTACGAGCAGTACTTC
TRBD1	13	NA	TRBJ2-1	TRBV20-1	CSASLDRGNEQFF	TGCAGTGCGAGCCTGGACAGGGGCAATGAGCAGTTCTTC
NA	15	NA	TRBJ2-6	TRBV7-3	CASSLSGAGASVLTF	TGTGCCAGCAGCTTAAGTGGGGCCGGGGCCAGCGTCCTGACTTTC
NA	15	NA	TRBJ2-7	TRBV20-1	CSANRNIQQSYEQYF	TGCAGTGCTAATCGAAATATACAACAGTCCTACGAGCAGTACTTC
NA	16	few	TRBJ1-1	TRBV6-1	CASIGQQNTMNTEAFF	TGTGCCAGCATTGGACAGCAGAACACCATGAACACTGAAGCTTTCTTT
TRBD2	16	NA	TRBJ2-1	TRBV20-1	CSARPGRGVTYNEQFF	TGCAGTGCTAGACCGGGGCGGGGGGTCACCTACAATGAGCAGTTCTTC
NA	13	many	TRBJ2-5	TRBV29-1	CSVEEDWGETQYF	TGCAGCGTTGAAGAAGACTGGGGGGAGACCCAGTACTTC
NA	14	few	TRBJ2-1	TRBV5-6	CASLLRSPSNEQFF	TGTGCCAGCTTACTGAGGAGTCCATCCAATGAGCAGTTCTTC
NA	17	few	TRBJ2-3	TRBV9	CASSVSPRAPAEDTQYF	TGTGCCAGCAGCGTAAGCCCAAGGGCCCCCGCCGAAGATACGCAGTATTTT
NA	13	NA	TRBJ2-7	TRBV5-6	CASSLIGVHEQYF	TGTGCCAGCAGCTTGATAGGGGTCCACGAGCAGTACTTC
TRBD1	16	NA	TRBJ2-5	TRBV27	CASSLSHRGFVETQYF	TGTGCCAGCAGCCTTTCCCACAGGGGGTTTGTGGAGACCCAGTACTTC
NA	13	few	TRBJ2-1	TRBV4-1	CASSQFSGNEQFF	TGCGCCAGCAGCCAATTTAGCGGCAATGAGCAGTTCTTC
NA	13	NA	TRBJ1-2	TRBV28	CASSAWTLYGYTF	TGTGCCAGCTCAGCTTGGACCCTCTATGGCTACACCTTC
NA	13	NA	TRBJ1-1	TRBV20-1	CSASQTVDTEAFF	TGCAGTGCTAGCCAGACAGTGGACACTGAAGCTTTCTTT
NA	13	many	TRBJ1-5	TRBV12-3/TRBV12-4	CASSLARNQPQHF	TGTGCCAGCAGTTTGGCTCGCAATCAGCCCCAGCATTTT
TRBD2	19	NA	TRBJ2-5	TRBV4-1	CASSQAPHRGLAEQETQYF	TGCGCCAGCAGCCAAGCCCCACACAGGGGACTAGCGGAACAAGAGACCCAGTACTTC
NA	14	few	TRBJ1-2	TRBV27	CASSLGGHFYGYTF	TGTGCCAGCAGTTTAGGGGGACACTTCTATGGCTACACCTTC
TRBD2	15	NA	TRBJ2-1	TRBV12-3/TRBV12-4	CASSFESSGYNEQFF	TGTGCCAGCAGTTTCGAGTCTAGCGGTTACAATGAGCAGTTCTTC
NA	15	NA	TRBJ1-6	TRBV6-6	CASTLRGLEGSPLHF	TGTGCCAGCACCTTACGGGGCTTAGAGGGTTCACCCCTCCACTTT
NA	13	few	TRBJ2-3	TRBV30	CAWRDWGLDTQYF	TGTGCCTGGAGAGATTGGGGTTTAGATACGCAGTATTTT
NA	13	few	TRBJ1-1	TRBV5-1	CASRYSMNTEAFF	TGCGCCAGCAGGTACTCCATGAACACTGAAGCTTTCTTT
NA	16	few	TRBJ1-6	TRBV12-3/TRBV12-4	CASRLPGRINNSPLHF	TGTGCCAGCAGACTCCCAGGGCGAATAAATAATTCACCCCTCCACTTT